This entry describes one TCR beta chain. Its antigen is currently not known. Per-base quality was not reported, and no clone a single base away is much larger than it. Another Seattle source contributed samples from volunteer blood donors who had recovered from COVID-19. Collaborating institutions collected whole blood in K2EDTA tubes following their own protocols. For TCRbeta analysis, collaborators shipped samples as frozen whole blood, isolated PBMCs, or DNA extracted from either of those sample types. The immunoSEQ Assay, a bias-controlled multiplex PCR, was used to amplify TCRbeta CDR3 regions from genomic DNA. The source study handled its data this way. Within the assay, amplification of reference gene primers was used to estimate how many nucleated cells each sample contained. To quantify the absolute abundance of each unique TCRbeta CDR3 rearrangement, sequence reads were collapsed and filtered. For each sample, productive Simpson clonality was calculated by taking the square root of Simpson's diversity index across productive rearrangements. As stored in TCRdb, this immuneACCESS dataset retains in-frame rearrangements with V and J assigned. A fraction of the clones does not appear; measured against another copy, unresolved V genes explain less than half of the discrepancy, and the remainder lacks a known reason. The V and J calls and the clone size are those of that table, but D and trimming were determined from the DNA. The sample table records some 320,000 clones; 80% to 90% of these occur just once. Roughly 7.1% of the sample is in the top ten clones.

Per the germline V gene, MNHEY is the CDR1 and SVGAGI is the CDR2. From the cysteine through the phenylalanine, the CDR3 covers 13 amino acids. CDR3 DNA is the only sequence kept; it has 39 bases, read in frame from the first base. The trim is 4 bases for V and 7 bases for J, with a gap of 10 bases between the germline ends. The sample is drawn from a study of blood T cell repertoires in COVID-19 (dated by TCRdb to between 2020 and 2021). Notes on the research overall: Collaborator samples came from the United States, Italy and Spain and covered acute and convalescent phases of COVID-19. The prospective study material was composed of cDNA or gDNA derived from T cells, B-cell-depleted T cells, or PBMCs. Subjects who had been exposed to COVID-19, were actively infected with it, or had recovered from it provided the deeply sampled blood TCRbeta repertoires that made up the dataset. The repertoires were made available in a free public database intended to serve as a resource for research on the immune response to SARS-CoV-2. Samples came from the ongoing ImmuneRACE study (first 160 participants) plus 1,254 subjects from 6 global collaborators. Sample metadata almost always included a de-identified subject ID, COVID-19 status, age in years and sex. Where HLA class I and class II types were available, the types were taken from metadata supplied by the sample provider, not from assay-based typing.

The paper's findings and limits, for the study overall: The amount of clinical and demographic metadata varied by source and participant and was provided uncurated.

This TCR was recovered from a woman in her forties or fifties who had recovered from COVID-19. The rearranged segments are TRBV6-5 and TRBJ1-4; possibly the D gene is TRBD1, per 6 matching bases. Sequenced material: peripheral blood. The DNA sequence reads TGTGCCAGCAGTTCCGCGACAGGTGAAAAACTGTTTTTT. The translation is CASSSATGEKLFF.